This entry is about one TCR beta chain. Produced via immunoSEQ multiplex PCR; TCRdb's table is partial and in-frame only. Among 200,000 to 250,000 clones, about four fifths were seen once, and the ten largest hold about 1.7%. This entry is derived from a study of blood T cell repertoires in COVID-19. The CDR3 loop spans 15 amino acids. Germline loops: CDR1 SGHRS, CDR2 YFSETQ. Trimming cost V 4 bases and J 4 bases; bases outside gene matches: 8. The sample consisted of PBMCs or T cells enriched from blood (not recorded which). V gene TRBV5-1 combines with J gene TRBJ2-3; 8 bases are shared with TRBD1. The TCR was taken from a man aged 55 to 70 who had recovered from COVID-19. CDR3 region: CASSQDRAKADTQYF. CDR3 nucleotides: TGCGCCAGCAGCCAGGACAGGGCGAAGGCAGATACGCAGTATTTT.